In this sample, the clone carrying this T cell receptor beta chain turned up once. The table came from immunoSEQ multiplex PCR; TCRdb's copy has only in-frame clones and leaves some out. Of under 150,000 clones in the sample, 90% were seen once. CDR1 is LNHDA and CDR2 is SQIVND in the germline V gene (reference sequence). The CDR3 length is 13 residues. Trimming removed 9 bases at V and 2 bases at J, with 12 bases between. This entry is derived from a study of blood T cell repertoires in COVID-19. Study-level information: Both acute and convalescent COVID-19 samples were obtained from the United States, Italy and Spain. In each case, the material was cDNA or gDNA derived from T cells, B-cell-depleted T cells, or PBMCs.

The source is a human donor with active COVID-19. The donor label of this sample is uncertain. The sequenced material came from peripheral blood. This sequence joins TRBV19 and TRBJ2-3, with a tentative D call TRBD1 (6 bases). This CDR3 reads CASRDISTDTQYF. The CDR3 DNA follows: TGTGCCAGCCGGGACATATCCACAGATACGCAGTATTTT.